Each of the 12 T cell receptor beta chains below was sequenced from the same sample in a study of cytomegalovirus exposure and HLA in healthy donors. The study ran its PCR with 60 Vbeta and 13 Jbeta primers. Clones were read by immunoSEQ multiplex PCR, and TCRdb kept only the in-frame ones, dropping some. The sample has about 55,000 clones; roughly 70% are singletons. Sequenced input: PBMCs. The receptors were sampled from a man in his forties or fifties in good health and CMV-seropositive.

The chain combines TRBV5-6 with TRBJ2-7; 7 nucleotides line up with TRBD1. Losses at the gene ends were 4 bases for V and 2 bases for J; bases not matched to a gene: 6. There are 14 residues in the CDR3. Per germline, CDR1 SGHDT and CDR2 YYEEEE. As DNA, the CDR3 is TGTGCCAGCAGCCGCACCGGGACAGCCTACGAGCAGTACTTC. Its protein is CASSRTGTAYEQYF.

The V gene is TRBV20-1, the J gene TRBJ2-1; 7 nucleotides align to TRBD1. This CDR3 spans 11 amino acids. In germline, CDR1 is DFQATT, CDR2 SNEGSKA (reference sequence). The CDR3 reads CSNMKQGWQFF. The DNA for the CDR3 is TGCAGCAACATGAAACAGGGGTGGCAGTTCTTC.

This clone was seen a single time. The chain combines TRBV6-1 with TRBJ2-7, with a possible D match to TRBD1 (5 bases). Per the germline V gene, CDR1 is MNHNS and CDR2 is SASEGT. This CDR3 spans 16 amino acids. The V end lost 0 bases, the J end lost 7 bases, and 19 bases lay between the germline ends. CDR3 in DNA: TGTGCCAGCAGTGAAGCGTCAACAGGTTCGCTGATGGAGCAGTACTTC. Protein: CASSEASTGSLMEQYF.

This clone was found a few times. The chain has TRBV19 and TRBJ2-1; D is unclear. The germline gives CDR1 LNHDA, CDR2 SQIVND (reference sequence). This CDR3 has 15 residues. V lost 0 bases to trimming and J lost 0 bases, with 6 bases between them. CDR3 coding DNA: TGTGCCAGTAGTATAGATTTGAGCTCCTACAATGAGCAGTTCTTC. It encodes CASSIDLSSYNEQFF.

The rearrangement links TRBV30 to TRBJ1-2; tentatively, D is TRBD1 (6 bases). The CDR3 covers 13 residues. V lost 2 bases to trimming and J lost 2 bases, with 9 bases between them. Germline V gene data show CDR1 as GTSNPN and CDR2 as SVGIG (reference sequence). DNA for the CDR3: TGTGCCTGGAGTTTAGGGACAAACTATGGCTACACCTTC. This translates into CAWSLGTNYGYTF.

This chain links TRBV27 with TRBJ2-1; 7 positions match TRBD2. The CDR3 consists of 16 residues. Germline V CDR1 and CDR2: MNHEY, SMNVEV (reference sequence). V shed 6 bases and J 5 bases; nucleotides not matched to a gene: 13. CDR3 sequence: CASRKTSDPIHNEQFF. The CDR3 DNA reads TGTGCCAGCAGAAAAACTAGCGATCCAATACACAATGAGCAGTTCTTC.

J is TRBJ1-1 and V is TRBV27; TRBD1 aligns across 7 bases. This CDR3 comprises 13 residues. Losses at the gene ends were 5 bases for V and 5 bases for J; bases not matched to a gene: 5. Germline loops: CDR1 MNHEY, CDR2 SMNVEV (reference sequence). The CDR3 loop reads CASSLRGSTEAFF. As DNA, the CDR3 is TGTGCCAGCAGTCTCAGGGGGTCGACTGAAGCTTTCTTT.

The V and J genes are TRBV28 and TRBJ1-4, with TRBD1 matching over 7 bases. V lost 5 bases to trimming and J lost 7 bases; unmatched junction nucleotides: 13. The CDR3 covers 16 residues. Germline lookup yields CDR1 MDHEN and CDR2 SYDVKM. CDR3 amino acids: CASSPHGQVNSEKLFF. In DNA, the CDR3 is TGTGCCAGCAGTCCACATGGACAGGTAAACAGTGAAAAACTGTTTTTT.

This chain joins TRBV6-1 and TRBJ1-2; D remains ambiguous. V lost 8 bases and J lost 4, with 11 bases in between. Per germline, CDR1 MNHNS and CDR2 SASEGT. The CDR3 extends over 12 amino acids. For the CDR3, the DNA is TGTGCCAGCCAGGTAGGAAGCTATGGCTACACCTTC. Protein product: CASQVGSYGYTF.

The rearrangement joins TRBV5-1 to TRBJ1-1, with TRBD1 as a possible D gene (5 bases). Trimming pared 4 bases from V and 0 bases from J, leaving 19 bases between. The germline gives CDR1 SGHRS, CDR2 YFSETQ. The CDR3 is 17 amino acids. The CDR3 loop is CASSPREGGLLNTEAFF. The CDR3 DNA reads as TGCGCCAGCAGCCCCAGGGAGGGAGGGCTTTTGAACACTGAAGCTTTCTTT.

This clone was detected once. The J gene is TRBJ2-5, the V gene TRBV5-1, with D perhaps matching TRBD2 (5 bases). From germline, CDR1 is SGHRS and CDR2 YFSETQ. V was pared by 4 bases and J by 4 bases, with 8 bases between. The CDR3 is 12 residues long. The CDR3 here is CASSPEGETQYF. CDR3 sequence (DNA): TGCGCCAGCAGCCCAGAGGGAGAGACCCAGTACTTC.

The V gene is TRBV7-7, the J gene TRBJ2-7; weak D call: TRBD1 (6 bases). V was shortened by 5 bases and J by 3 bases, with 11 bases between the two germline ends. CDR1 and CDR2 (germline): SSHAT, FNYEAQ (reference sequence). The CDR3 extends over 13 amino acids. The CDR3 spells CASSKDRGYEQYF. CDR3 sequence (DNA): TGTGCCAGCAGCAAGGACAGAGGCTACGAGCAGTACTTC.